This TCR beta chain emerged from a study of neurological immune-mediated disorders (dated by TCRdb to 2018 to 2020). Describing the broader study: Among the approximately 35 multiple sclerosis patients, relapsing-remitting MS was present in about 31 and secondary progressive MS was present in 3. The cohort was made up of about 65 subjects, consisting of around 14 HAM/TSP patients, some 35 multiple sclerosis patients and 20 healthy controls. Longitudinal samples, technical triplicates and paired sorted CD4+ and CD8+ T-cell subsets, alongside PBMC samples, were included among the roughly 97 TCR-beta libraries. Peripheral blood TCR-beta repertoires from HTLV-I-associated myelopathy (HAM/TSP) patients, multiple sclerosis patients and healthy controls were compared by UMI-based sequencing.

This clonotype was observed at least ten times. The clone's antigen remains unknown. No qualities accompany the bases; no much larger clone lies one base away. cDNA was synthesized by template-switch 5'RACE using a primer with a 10-nucleotide random unique molecular identifier that tagged each TCR transcript. Each sequencing run produced over 200 million TCR-beta sequences covering 15-18 subjects. The RNeasy kit was used for extraction of total RNA. The KAPA Real-time Library Amplification kit was used to amplify TCR-beta VDJ regions with primers for the TCR constant region and the 5'RACE anchor. A first PCR added sample indexes and Illumina adaptors, and a second PCR then raised library yield. The roughly 650 bp TCR product was size-selected on a 2% E-gel SizeSelection system after Ampure bead purification. Library quality was checked on a Bioanalyzer, concentration was measured with Qubit, and libraries were quantified with the Kapa Library Quantification kit before pooling. An Illumina HiSeq 2500 sequenced the libraries paired-end 2 x 150 bp. To increase sequence diversity, roughly 23-30% phiX was spiked into each library pool. Per the source publication's procedure: Quality-filtered reads were processed with the UMI-based MiGEC pipeline, which removed over 75% of raw TCR sequences during error correction. IMGT germline references were used for alignment of VDJ genes, and clonotypes were defined by a unique CDR3 amino acid sequence together with V-J genes. VDJtools evaluated clonal expansion, Shannon diversity and CDR3 relatedness (CalcPairwiseDistances, ClusterSamples); CLCbio workbench built phylogenetic trees. Expanded clones were defined as having at least 8 unique UMIs, based on coefficient-of-variation modelling across technical triplicates. TCRdb applied fastp at Q25 and MiXCR to the public reads, then kept only in-frame beta chains. Each entry is one CDR3 protein sequence, shown with its most common DNA and genes. These V and J calls originate from TCRdb's pipeline instead of the authors' own analysis. Recorded for this sample are roughly 60,000 distinct CDR3 sequences; 2% to 2.5% of them occurred a single time. Around 3% of the sample is taken by the ten largest.

Unsorted PBMC libraries were generated from 2 million PBMCs stored in RNAlater at -80 °C until RNA extraction. The multiple sclerosis patients were enrolled in a US clinical protocol that evaluated disease progression with magnetic resonance imaging. Peripheral blood was subjected to Ficoll-Hypaque density gradient centrifugation to isolate PBMCs, which were then cryopreserved in liquid nitrogen. The V end loses 2 bases and the J end loses 5 bases, and a stretch of 12 bases separates them. CDR3 length: 14 amino acids, cysteine to phenylalanine. Only the CDR3 region is kept as DNA, spanning 42 bases read in frame from base 1. In the germline V gene, CDR1 corresponds to MNHEY and CDR2 to SVGEGT. Broad study findings and their caveats: Across subjects, expanded clones never shared an identical CDR3 amino acid sequence, which suggests that the TCR-beta repertoires in every group were private. The MS cluster showed no association with clinical or MRI features, and the authors stated that larger cohorts are needed. Phylogenetic analysis grouped repertoires from 18 of 34 MS patients into a cluster of related CDR3 sequences, suggesting a possible repertoire-level signature. TCR clonal expansion was highest in HAM/TSP patients and lowest in MS patients, with MS patients falling below even healthy controls.

The receptor chain draws on TRBV6-2 or TRBV6-3 and TRBJ2-5, with a weak D call of TRBD2 (7 bases match). Sequences were obtained from PBMCs. This TCR came from a man aged 50 to 59 with multiple sclerosis. The DNA sequence is as follows: TGTGCCAGCAGTTACACGGGGGGCCTGGAGACCCAGTACTTC. The translation is CASSYTGGLETQYF.